Listed below are T cell receptor beta chains from one sample, sequenced in a study of blood T cell repertoires in COVID-19. The protocol was immunoSEQ multiplex PCR, while the TCRdb copy is restricted to in-frame clones and leaves out a portion. The data show almost 70,000 clones, more than 75% seen once. Sequencing was done on a sample of peripheral blood. The receptors were sampled from a human donor in a cohort sampled during active COVID-19. The CDR3 runs from the conserved cysteine through the conserved F or W. The D gene is left open where the match is weak. Expanded clones are given a class, and other clones once, few, many or no size at all.

j_call | v_call | clone_size | d_call | cdr3_aa | cdr3_nt
TRBJ1-2 | TRBV7-9 | once | TRBD1 | CASSPGQHSFF | TGTGCCAGCAGCCCGGGACAGCACTCCTTCTTC
TRBJ2-3 | TRBV5-4 | once | NA | CASSPGGPLITDTQYF | TGTGCCAGCAGCCCCGGGGGGCCTCTCATCACAGATACGCAGTATTTT
TRBJ2-7 | TRBV6-5 | few | NA | CASSSKGAAYEQYF | TGTGCCAGCAGCTCCAAGGGAGCAGCATACGAGCAGTACTTC
TRBJ1-2 | TRBV5-6 | NA | NA | CASSLAGANLYGYTF | TGTGCCAGCAGCCTGGCGGGAGCAAACCTCTATGGCTACACCTTC
TRBJ2-5 | TRBV5-1 | NA | NA | CASSLAAGEETQYF | TGCGCCAGCAGCTTGGCCGCAGGGGAAGAGACCCAGTACTTC
TRBJ2-3 | TRBV3-1/TRBV3-2 | few | TRBD2 | CASSLTAGGPSDTQYF | TGTGCCAGCAGCTTAACAGCGGGAGGGCCTTCAGATACGCAGTATTTT
TRBJ2-5 | TRBV10-1 | NA | TRBD1 | CASSTGTGMTETQYF | TGCGCCAGCAGCACCGGGACAGGGATGACGGAGACCCAGTACTTC
TRBJ2-7 | TRBV28 | NA | NA | CASSSPGVSYEQYF | TGTGCCAGCAGTTCTCCGGGTGTCTCCTACGAGCAGTACTTC
TRBJ2-2 | TRBV5-1 | NA | TRBD1 | CASSLGVGTGVTGELFF | TGCGCCAGCAGCTTGGGAGTCGGGACAGGGGTTACCGGGGAGCTGTTTTTT
TRBJ1-4 | TRBV7-9 | NA | TRBD1 | CASSLGTGILGEKLFF | TGTGCCAGCAGCTTGGGGACAGGGATCCTGGGCGAAAAACTGTTTTTT
TRBJ2-3 | TRBV5-1 | NA | NA | CASSLARFPDTQYF | TGCGCCAGCAGCTTGGCCAGGTTCCCAGATACGCAGTATTTT
TRBJ2-5 | TRBV9 | NA | NA | CASSVDYGLQETQYF | TGTGCCAGCAGCGTAGATTACGGACTACAAGAGACCCAGTACTTC
TRBJ2-4 | TRBV29-1 | NA | TRBD2 | CSVEVGSGVAKNIQYF | TGCAGCGTTGAAGTGGGTAGCGGGGTGGCCAAAAACATTCAGTACTTC
TRBJ2-1 | TRBV27 | NA | TRBD2 | CASSPTGLASYNEQFF | TGTGCCAGCAGTCCAACGGGACTAGCCTCCTACAATGAGCAGTTCTTC
TRBJ2-3 | TRBV7-2 | once | TRBD2 | CASSLRTSGTLTDTQYF | TGTGCCAGCAGCCTTCGGACTAGCGGGACCCTAACAGATACGCAGTATTTT
TRBJ2-3 | TRBV11-2 | NA | NA | CASSLEGGADTQYF | TGTGCCAGCAGCTTAGAAGGGGGGGCAGATACGCAGTATTTT